The 5 T cell receptor beta chains given below trace back to one sample, sequenced in a study of blood T cell repertoires in COVID-19. The table came from immunoSEQ multiplex PCR; TCRdb's copy has only in-frame clones and leaves some out. The data contain about 200,000 clones, around nine tenths of them singletons. Input material: peripheral blood. The receptors were sampled from a man aged 35-49 years with acute or convalescent COVID-19.

The CDR3 bases are TGTGCCAGCAGCCAAGAGGTTCGGGGGAGTGGCTACACCTTC. Its translation is CASSQEVRGSGYTF. The rearrangement joins TRBV3-1 (or the pseudogene TRBV3-2) to TRBJ1-2, with D maybe TRBD1 (5 bases). The CDR3 is 14 amino acids. V lost 0 bases and J 7 bases, leaving 12 bases between the germline ends. Germline V gives CDR1 LGHDT, CDR2 YNNKEL (reference sequence).

This sequence joins TRBV19 and TRBJ1-5; 7 positions match TRBD1. The CDR3 runs 14 residues. The germline CDR1 and CDR2 sequences are LNHDA and SQIVND (reference sequence). The V segment lost 4 bases and the J segment 8 bases; nucleotides outside the gene matches: 8. The CDR3, as DNA: TGTGCCAGTAGTAAGGACAGGCGACACGAGCCCCAGCATTTT. Translated: CASSKDRRHEPQHF.

This sequence joins TRBV6-2 or TRBV6-3 and TRBJ1-1; 7 nucleotides match TRBD1. CDR1 and CDR2 (germline): MNHEY, SVGEGT. V dropped 6 bases and J dropped 12; count of bases not matched to a gene: 22. This CDR3 is built from 16 residues. The CDR3 is CASSLDRTFGGWLPFF. DNA for the CDR3: TGTGCCAGCAGCCTGGACAGGACATTTGGGGGATGGCTCCCTTTCTTT.

The genes are TRBV3-1 (or the pseudogene TRBV3-2) and TRBJ2-4; D possibly corresponds to TRBD1 (5 bases). The CDR3 covers 16 residues. CDR1 is LGHDT and CDR2 is YNNKEL in the germline V gene (reference sequence). V shed 4 bases and J shed 1 base, with 14 bases lying between them. The chain's CDR3 is CASSPRTRTAKNIQYF. The CDR3 bases are TGTGCCAGCAGCCCCCGGACAAGAACGGCCAAAAACATTCAGTACTTC.

This chain connects TRBV9 to TRBJ2-1; TRBD1 matches 8 bases. After removal of 2 bases from V and 6 bases from J, the junction contained 7 bases not matched to a gene. CDR3 length: 15 amino acids. Germline V gene data show CDR1 as SGDLS and CDR2 as YYNGEE. This chain's CDR3 is CASSVGGQGINEQFF. The DNA for the CDR3 is TGTGCCAGCAGCGTGGGCGGACAGGGTATCAATGAGCAGTTCTTC.